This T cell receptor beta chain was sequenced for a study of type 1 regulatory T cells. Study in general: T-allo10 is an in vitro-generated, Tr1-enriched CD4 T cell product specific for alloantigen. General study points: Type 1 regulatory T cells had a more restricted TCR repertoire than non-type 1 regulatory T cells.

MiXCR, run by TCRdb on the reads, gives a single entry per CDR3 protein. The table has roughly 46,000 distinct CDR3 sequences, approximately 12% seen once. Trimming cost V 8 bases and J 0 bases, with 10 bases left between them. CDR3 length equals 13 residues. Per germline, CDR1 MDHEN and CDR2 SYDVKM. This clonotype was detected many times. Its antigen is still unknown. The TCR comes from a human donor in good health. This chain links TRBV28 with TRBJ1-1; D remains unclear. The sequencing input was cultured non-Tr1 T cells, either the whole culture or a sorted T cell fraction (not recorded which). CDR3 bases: TGTGCCAGCGTAGACACCATGAACACTGAAGCTTTCTTT. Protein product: CASVDTMNTEAFF.